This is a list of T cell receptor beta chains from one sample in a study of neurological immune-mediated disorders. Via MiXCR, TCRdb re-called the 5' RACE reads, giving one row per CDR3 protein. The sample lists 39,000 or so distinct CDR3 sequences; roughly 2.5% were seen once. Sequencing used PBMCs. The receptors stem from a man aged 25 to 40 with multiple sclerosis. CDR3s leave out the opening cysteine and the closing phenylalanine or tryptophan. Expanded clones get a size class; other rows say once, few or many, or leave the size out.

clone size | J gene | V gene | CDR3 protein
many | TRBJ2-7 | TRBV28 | ASSLAGGLSYEQY
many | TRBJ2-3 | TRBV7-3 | AFLGGRSTDTQY
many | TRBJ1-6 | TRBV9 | ASSLVGVGSPLH
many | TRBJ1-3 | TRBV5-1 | ASSRDRPDTIY
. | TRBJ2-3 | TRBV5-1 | ASSLNGHTDTQY
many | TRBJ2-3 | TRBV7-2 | ASSSLATGQY
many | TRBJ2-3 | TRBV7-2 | ASSLHGTSGSGDTQY
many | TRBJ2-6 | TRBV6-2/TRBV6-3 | ASSQLGPGANVLT
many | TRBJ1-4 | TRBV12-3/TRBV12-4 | ATLGGTGDEKLF
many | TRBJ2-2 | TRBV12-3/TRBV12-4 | ASRSGLNTGELF
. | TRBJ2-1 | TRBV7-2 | ASSRTSGYDEQF
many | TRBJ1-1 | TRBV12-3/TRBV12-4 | ASGGQMNTEAF
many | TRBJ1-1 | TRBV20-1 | SARDRVVTEAF
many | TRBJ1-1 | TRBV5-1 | ASGQGVAEAF
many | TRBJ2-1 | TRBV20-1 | SARDSRYLKRSYNEQF
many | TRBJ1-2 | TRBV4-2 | ASSQDISYGYT
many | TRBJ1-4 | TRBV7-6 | ASSLGQGLGEKLF
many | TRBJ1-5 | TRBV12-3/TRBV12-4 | ASSLPGSGANQPQH
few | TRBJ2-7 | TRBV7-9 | ASGRSIYEQY
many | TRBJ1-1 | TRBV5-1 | ASSQGQGTAEAF
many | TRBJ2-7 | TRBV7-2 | ASSSYRGSYEQY
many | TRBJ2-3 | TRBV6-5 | ASSYGRGPDTQY
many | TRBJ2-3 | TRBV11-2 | ASSLEQGVGTDTQY
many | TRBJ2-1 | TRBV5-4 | ASSRGLAGGLNNEQF
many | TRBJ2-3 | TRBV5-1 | ASSSHGSTDTQY
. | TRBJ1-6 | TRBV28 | ASSPGQDNSPLQ
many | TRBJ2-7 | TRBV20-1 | SAVTGLATSEQY
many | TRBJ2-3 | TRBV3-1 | ASSQGDRDADTQY
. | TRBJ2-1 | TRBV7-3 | ASGPAGGPGDEQF
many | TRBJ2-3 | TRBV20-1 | SAEVAGGRMTDTQY
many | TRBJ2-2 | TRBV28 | ASSLAGVLNTGELF
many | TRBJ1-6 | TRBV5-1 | ASSLEIFNSPLH
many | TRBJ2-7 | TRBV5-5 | ASSQGQPLYEQY
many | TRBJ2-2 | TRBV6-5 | ASSYSPLAGGPGELF
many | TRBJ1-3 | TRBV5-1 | ASSQRGPGNTIY
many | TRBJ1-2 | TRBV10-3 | AISDYRENYGYT
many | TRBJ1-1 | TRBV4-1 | ASKKQGDTEAF
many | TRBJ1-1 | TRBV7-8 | ASSVQENTEAF
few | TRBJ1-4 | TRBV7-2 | ASSHRDGDEKLF
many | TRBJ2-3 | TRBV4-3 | ASTQGGTDTQY
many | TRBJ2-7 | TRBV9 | ASSLRTFSYEQY
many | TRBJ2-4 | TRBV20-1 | SASEIRLAGGPQNIQY
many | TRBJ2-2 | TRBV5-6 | ASIDDRGRTGELF
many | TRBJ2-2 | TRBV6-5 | ASFGWRGEYTGELF
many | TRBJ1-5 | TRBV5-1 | ASRGGDNQPQH
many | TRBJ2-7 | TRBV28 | ASSFGANPY
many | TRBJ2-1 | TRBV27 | ASSLGGTYNEQF
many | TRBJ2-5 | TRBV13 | ASSLLGRGAQETQY
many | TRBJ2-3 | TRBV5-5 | ASFGTSNRVTDTQY
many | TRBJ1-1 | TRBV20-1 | SARVLLNTEAF
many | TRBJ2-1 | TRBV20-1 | SVIGRIQYNEQF
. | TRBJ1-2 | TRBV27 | ASIEGRTFYGYT
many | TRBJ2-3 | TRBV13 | ASSLNRDADTQY